The rows below give T cell receptor beta chains drawn from one sample of a study of T cells in Graves' hyperthyroidism and ophthalmopathy. A single record per CDR3 protein comes from TCRdb applying MiXCR to the multiplex PCR reads. This table holds a few hundred thousand distinct CDR3 sequences, 12% to 15% found once. The sample was blood. These receptors were taken from a middle-aged woman with Graves' hyperthyroidism. Each CDR3 is given with its conserved first and last residue. D genes are given only for firm matches. Size is stated for part of the rows, as once, few or many counts, or as a class when the clone is expanded.

clone_size,j_call,v_call,d_call,cdr3_aa,cdr3_nt
NA,TRBJ1-5,TRBV20-1,NA,CSAGAGNQPQHF,TGCAGTGCTGGCGCAGGCAATCAGCCCCAGCATTTT
NA,TRBJ2-1,TRBV15,NA,CATSRDRGAWSEQFF,TGTGCCACCAGCAGAGACCGGGGGGCATGGAGTGAGCAGTTCTTC
few,TRBJ2-1,TRBV6-5,NA,CASSNSVGAVEQFF,TGTGCCAGCAGTAACTCCGTAGGTGCAGTTGAGCAGTTCTTC
many,TRBJ2-1,TRBV28,TRBD1,CASSTTGAGYNEQFF,TGTGCCAGCAGTACAACAGGGGCAGGTTACAATGAGCAGTTCTTC
NA,TRBJ2-4,TRBV7-8,NA,CASSLSRTENIQYF,TGTGCCAGCAGCTTAAGCAGGACAGAAAACATTCAGTACTTC
many,TRBJ1-4,TRBV20-1,TRBD1,CSARQGVDEKLFF,TGCAGTGCTAGACAGGGGGTGGACGAAAAACTGTTTTTT
many,TRBJ1-1,TRBV29-1,NA,CSGVSTEAFF,TGCAGCGGTGTCAGCACTGAAGCTTTCTTT
many,TRBJ1-5,TRBV24-1,TRBD1,CATSDPGTDFNQPQHF,TGTGCCACCAGTGATCCCGGGACAGACTTCAATCAGCCCCAGCATTTT
many,TRBJ1-1,TRBV5-1,TRBD1,CASSLAGTGVLGTEAFF,TGCGCCAGCAGCTTGGCCGGGACAGGAGTTTTAGGCACTGAAGCTTTCTTT
few,TRBJ2-7,TRBV27,NA,CASSLMGSLVAEQYF,TGTGCCAGCAGTTTAATGGGGAGCCTTGTCGCCGAGCAGTACTTC
few,TRBJ2-3,TRBV14,NA,CASSQHSRTWQYF,TGTGCCAGCAGCCAACATTCAAGGACCTGGCAGTATTTT
many,TRBJ2-7,TRBV5-1,NA,CASSHGTPDYEQYF,TGCGCCAGCAGCCACGGGACTCCTGACTACGAGCAGTACTTC
many,TRBJ2-7,TRBV12-5,TRBD2,CASGGLDYEQYF,TGTGCTAGTGGGGGACTAGACTACGAGCAGTACTTC
many,TRBJ1-1,TRBV28,NA,CASSPLRVTEAFF,TGTGCCAGCAGTCCCCTAAGGGTCACTGAAGCTTTCTTT
many,TRBJ2-1,TRBV30,NA,CAWSQNLGGDEQFF,TGTGCCTGGAGTCAAAACTTGGGGGGCGATGAGCAGTTCTTC
many,TRBJ2-7,TRBV20-1,TRBD2,CSAGAGGSSYEQYF,TGCAGTGCGGGAGCGGGAGGGAGCTCCTACGAGCAGTACTTC
many,TRBJ2-3,TRBV30,TRBD2,CAWRVAGVTDTQYF,TGTGCCTGGAGAGTAGCGGGAGTTACAGATACGCAGTATTTT
NA,TRBJ2-7,TRBV5-6,TRBD2,CASSPRLARFYEQYF,TGTGCCAGCAGCCCTAGACTAGCGCGTTTCTACGAGCAGTACTTC
many,TRBJ2-7,TRBV12-3/TRBV12-4,NA,CASSLPADSTSYEQYF,TGTGCCAGCAGTTTACCCGCCGACAGCACTTCCTACGAGCAGTACTTC
many,TRBJ2-1,TRBV3-1,NA,CASSQSQGSYNEQFF,TGTGCCAGCAGCCAATCCCAAGGTTCCTACAATGAGCAGTTCTTC
many,TRBJ2-1,TRBV5-1,NA,CASSLEPGLQTYNEQFF,TGCGCCAGCAGCTTGGAACCGGGACTCCAAACCTACAATGAGCAGTTCTTC
NA,TRBJ2-5,TRBV28,NA,CASSLIIGETQYF,TGTGCCAGCAGTCTAATTATCGGGGAGACCCAGTACTTC
few,TRBJ1-4,TRBV28,NA,CASGDGGEKLFF,TGTGCCAGCGGGGACGGCGGAGAAAAACTGTTTTTT
few,TRBJ2-2,TRBV27,TRBD2,CASSLLAGGTTGELFF,TGTGCCAGCAGTTTACTAGCGGGAGGTACCACCGGGGAGCTGTTTTTT
many,TRBJ2-6,TRBV20-1,NA,CSARGGSGANVLTF,TGCAGTGCTAGGGGGGGCTCTGGGGCCAACGTCCTGACTTTC
NA,TRBJ1-5,TRBV12-3/TRBV12-4,TRBD1,CASSTGTGGVGNQPQHF,TGTGCCAGCAGTACCGGGACAGGGGGGGTAGGCAATCAGCCCCAGCATTTT
NA,TRBJ2-1,TRBV29-1,TRBD1,CSVATGGYYNEQFF,TGCAGCGTAGCCACAGGGGGATACTACAATGAGCAGTTCTTC
many,TRBJ1-1,TRBV12-3/TRBV12-4,NA,CASSLGRLNTEAFF,TGTGCCAGCAGTTTAGGCCGGTTGAACACTGAAGCTTTCTTT
NA,TRBJ2-7,TRBV27,NA,CASSFKDGLSYEQYF,TGTGCCAGCAGTTTTAAGGACGGACTCTCCTACGAGCAGTACTTC
many,TRBJ2-3,TRBV7-2,NA,CASSLFWDSDTQYF,TGTGCCAGCAGCTTGTTCTGGGATAGTGATACGCAGTATTTT
many,TRBJ2-7,TRBV18,NA,CASSMDRYYEQYF,TGTGCCAGCTCAATGGACAGATACTACGAGCAGTACTTC
many,TRBJ2-3,TRBV7-3,NA,CASSLLFGDTQYF,TGTGCCAGCAGCTTACTTTTTGGAGATACGCAGTATTTT
many,TRBJ2-2,TRBV13,NA,CASSFRGYTGELFF,TGTGCCAGCAGCTTCCGGGGATACACCGGGGAGCTGTTTTTT